This T cell receptor (beta chain) was identified during a study of stem cell transplantation in POMP-related autoinflammatory disease. Turning to the study itself: Impaired MHC class I-dependent CD8+ differentiation was hypothesized from defective thymoproteasomes. The study, taken as a whole, reports: In PRAID patients, the number of distinct TRB V-J gene pairings was restricted.

PRAID combined immunodeficiency and autoinflammation. As regards this clone: Its antigen is still unknown.

Clones were read by immunoSEQ multiplex PCR, and TCRdb kept only the in-frame ones, dropping some. Altogether tens of thousands of clones are present, roughly 88% being singletons, with the ten largest covering 0.5% to 0.75%. J was trimmed by 8 bases and V by 5 bases; bases with no gene match: 6. The CDR3 totals 14 residues. Germline V lookup: CDR1 LNHDA, CDR2 SQIVND (reference sequence). J is TRBJ2-2 and V is TRBV19; 9 bases agree with TRBD2. The receptor comes from a human patient with POMP-related autoinflammation and immune dysregulation (PRAID). The T cells may come from the graft donor. The sample in question was CD4+ T cells from PBMCs, obtained after stem cell transplantation. The chain's CDR3 is CASSVERGVGELFF. The CDR3 nucleotides read TGTGCCAGTAGTGTCGAGCGGGGGGTAGGGGAGCTGTTTTTT.